This is a list of T cell receptor beta chains from one sample in a study of cytotoxic CD8 clonotypes in ibrutinib-treated CLL. The table came from immunoSEQ multiplex PCR; TCRdb's copy has only in-frame clones and leaves some out. The profile shows about 35,000 clones, 71% of them singletons. The sequenced sample was PBMCs, obtained at disease progression, from a patient treated with ibrutinib. The receptors were sampled from a human donor with chronic lymphocytic leukemia. CDR3s leave out the opening cysteine and the closing phenylalanine or tryptophan. The D gene is left open where the match is weak. Expanded clones get a size class; other rows say once, few or many, or leave the size out.

clone size	D gene	J gene	V gene	CDR3 protein
.	.	TRBJ1-1	TRBV4-2	ASSQEDLATEAF
.	.	TRBJ2-5	TRBV28	ASTSDGETQY
once	TRBD2	TRBJ2-1	TRBV10-3	ATGRGDEQF
.	.	TRBJ2-5	TRBV6-1	ASSANRGGQETQY
.	.	TRBJ1-2	TRBV5-1	ASSLAGTPGYT
.	.	TRBJ2-7	TRBV11-2	ASSRSAGDQQY
.	.	TRBJ1-5	TRBV28	ASRGLLYSNQPQH
.	.	TRBJ2-6	TRBV19	ASSVGAPSSGANVLT
.	.	TRBJ1-5	TRBV6-1	ASSERGPSSNQPQH
.	.	TRBJ2-5	TRBV7-8	ASSPTREETQY
.	.	TRBJ2-7	TRBV11-2	ASSLHAPQGGNEQY
.	.	TRBJ2-3	TRBV19	ASSIGAPDTQY
.	.	TRBJ2-5	TRBV5-1	ASSLGPQETQY
.	TRBD1	TRBJ2-7	TRBV6-1	ASSRQGGSYEQY
few	.	TRBJ1-3	TRBV11-2	ASSLDGGSGNTIY
few	.	TRBJ2-7	TRBV21-1	ASSKFGASGPYEQY
.	.	TRBJ1-1	TRBV5-4	ASSLSPAANTEAF
.	.	TRBJ1-1	TRBV5-1	ASSGRGRLNTEAF
.	TRBD1	TRBJ1-2	TRBV6-6	ATAQGTGYGYT
.	.	TRBJ2-2	TRBV7-9	ASSSPWTHTGELF
.	.	TRBJ2-7	TRBV19	ASSTYSRDNPSYEQY
many	.	TRBJ1-3	TRBV29-1	SVSAGNTIY
.	.	TRBJ2-3	TRBV27	ASSPISRQYTQY
.	TRBD1	TRBJ2-7	TRBV2	ASSPDRGFYEQY
.	.	TRBJ2-2	TRBV5-4	ASSTPTGLMNTGELF
.	.	TRBJ1-6	TRBV4-1	ASSLSSTFVTSPLH
.	TRBD1	TRBJ1-4	TRBV5-1	ASSFNRGSNEKLF
.	.	TRBJ2-7	TRBV9	ASTEGTGAYEQY
.	.	TRBJ2-5	TRBV5-4	ASKPGEGGETQY
few	.	TRBJ2-7	TRBV2	ASSEALHGYEQY
.	TRBD1	TRBJ1-5	TRBV7-9	ASSLAQGANQPQH
.	.	TRBJ1-1	TRBV6-6	ASSYWMNTEAF
.	.	TRBJ2-1	TRBV11-2	ASTTDEYNEQF
.	TRBD1	TRBJ1-6	TRBV18	ASSPDRVSPLH
.	.	TRBJ1-4	TRBV5-1	ASRPAVANEKLF
.	.	TRBJ1-5	TRBV19	ASSKGRSVYQPQH
.	TRBD2	TRBJ2-5	TRBV10-2	ASSPSGGGETQY
.	.	TRBJ2-7	TRBV2	ASSGQKGGYEQY
.	.	TRBJ2-1	TRBV6-1	ASSASLQGSGF
.	.	TRBJ2-3	TRBV5-4	ASSLPSGLKADTQY
few	.	TRBJ1-2	TRBV28	ASSRARVYGYT
.	.	TRBJ2-6	TRBV9	ASSDPPGRGSAGANVLT
.	.	TRBJ1-1	TRBV6-5	ASSYDQGISEAF
.	.	TRBJ2-3	TRBV2	ASSVADTQY
.	.	TRBJ1-5	TRBV19	ASRKQGPSNQPQH
.	.	TRBJ1-1	TRBV27	ASGFLPNTEAF
few	.	TRBJ2-3	TRBV27	ASRNIGGDTDTQY
few	.	TRBJ1-6	TRBV7-9	ASSLEQYNSPLH
.	.	TRBJ1-2	TRBV5-4	ASSLAGGVGDGYT
.	TRBD1	TRBJ1-1	TRBV2	ASSDGTGGGDTEAF
.	.	TRBJ1-1	TRBV10-3	AISESNAANTEAF
few	.	TRBJ2-7	TRBV20-1	SARLLNEQY